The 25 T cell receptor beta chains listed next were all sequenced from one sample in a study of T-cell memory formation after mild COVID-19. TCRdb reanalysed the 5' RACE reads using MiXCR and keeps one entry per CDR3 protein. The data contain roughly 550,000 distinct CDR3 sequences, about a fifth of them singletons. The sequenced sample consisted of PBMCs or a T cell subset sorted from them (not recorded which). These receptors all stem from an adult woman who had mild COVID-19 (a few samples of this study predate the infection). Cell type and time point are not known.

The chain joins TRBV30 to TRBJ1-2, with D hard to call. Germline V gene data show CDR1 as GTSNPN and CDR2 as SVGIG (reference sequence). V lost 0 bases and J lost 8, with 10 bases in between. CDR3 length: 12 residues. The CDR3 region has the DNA TGTGCCTGGAGTGTCGGGGATGTAGGCTACACCTTC. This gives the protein CAWSVGDVGYTF.

CDR3: CASSLEPGRGQAFF. DNA for the CDR3: TGTGCCAGCAGTTTAGAGCCAGGACGGGGTCAAGCTTTCTTT. The chain joins TRBV12-3 or TRBV12-4 to TRBJ1-1; D not certain. Trimming removed 1 base from V and 9 bases from J, with 15 bases in between. CDR3 size: 14 residues.

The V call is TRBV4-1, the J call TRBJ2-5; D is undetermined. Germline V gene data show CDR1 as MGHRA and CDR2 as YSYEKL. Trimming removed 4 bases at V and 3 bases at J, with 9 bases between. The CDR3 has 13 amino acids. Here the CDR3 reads CASSRADKETQYF. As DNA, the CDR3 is TGCGCCAGCAGCCGGGCCGACAAAGAGACCCAGTACTTC.

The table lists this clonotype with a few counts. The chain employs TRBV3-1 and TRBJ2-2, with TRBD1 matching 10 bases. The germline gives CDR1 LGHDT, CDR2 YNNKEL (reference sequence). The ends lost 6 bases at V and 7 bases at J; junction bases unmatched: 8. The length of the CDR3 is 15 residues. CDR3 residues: CASRRQGARSGELFF. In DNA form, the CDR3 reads TGTGCCAGCAGACGACAGGGGGCTCGGAGCGGGGAGCTGTTTTTT.

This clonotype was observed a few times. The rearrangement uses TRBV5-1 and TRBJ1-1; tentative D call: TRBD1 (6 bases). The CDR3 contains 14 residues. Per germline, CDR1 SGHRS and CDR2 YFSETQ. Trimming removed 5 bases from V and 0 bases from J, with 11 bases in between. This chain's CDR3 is CASRGGALNTEAFF. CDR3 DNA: TGCGCCAGCAGAGGGGGGGCTTTGAACACTGAAGCTTTCTTT.

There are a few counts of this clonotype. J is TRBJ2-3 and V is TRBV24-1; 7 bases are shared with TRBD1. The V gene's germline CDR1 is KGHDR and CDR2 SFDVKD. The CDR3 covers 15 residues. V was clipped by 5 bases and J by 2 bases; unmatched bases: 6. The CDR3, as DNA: TGTGCCACCAGTGCCATCGACAGGGACACAGATACGCAGTATTTT. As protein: CATSAIDRDTDTQYF.

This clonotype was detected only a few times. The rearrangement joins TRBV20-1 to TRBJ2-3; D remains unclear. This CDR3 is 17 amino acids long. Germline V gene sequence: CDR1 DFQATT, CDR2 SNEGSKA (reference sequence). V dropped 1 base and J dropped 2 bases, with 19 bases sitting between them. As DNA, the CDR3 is TGCAGTGCTAGAGTTATCTTGACTCTCGACCCCACAGATACGCAGTATTTT. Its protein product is CSARVILTLDPTDTQYF.

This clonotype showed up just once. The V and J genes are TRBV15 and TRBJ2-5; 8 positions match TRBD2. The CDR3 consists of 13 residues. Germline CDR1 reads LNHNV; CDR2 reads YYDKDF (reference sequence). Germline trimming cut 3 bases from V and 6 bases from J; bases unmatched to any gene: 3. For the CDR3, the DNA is TGTGCCACCAGCAGCCGGGGGGGGAAGACCCAGTACTTC. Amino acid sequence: CATSSRGGKTQYF.

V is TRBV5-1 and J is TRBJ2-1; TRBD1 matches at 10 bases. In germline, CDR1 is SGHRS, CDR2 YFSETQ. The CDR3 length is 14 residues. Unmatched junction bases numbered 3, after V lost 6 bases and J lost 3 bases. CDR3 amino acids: CASNRDRGYNEQFF. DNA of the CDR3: TGCGCCAGCAATAGGGACAGGGGCTACAATGAGCAGTTCTTC.

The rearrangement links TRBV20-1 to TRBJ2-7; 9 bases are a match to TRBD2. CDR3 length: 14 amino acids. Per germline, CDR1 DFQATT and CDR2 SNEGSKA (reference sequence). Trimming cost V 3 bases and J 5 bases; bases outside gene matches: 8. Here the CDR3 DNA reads TGCAGTGCTAGTTCCAGCGGGGGGTGGGACGAGCAGTACTTC. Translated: CSASSSGGWDEQYF.

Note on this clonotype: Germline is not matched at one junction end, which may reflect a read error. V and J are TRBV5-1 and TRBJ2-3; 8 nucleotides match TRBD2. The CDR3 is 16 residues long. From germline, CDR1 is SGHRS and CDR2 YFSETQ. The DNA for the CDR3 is TGTGCCAGCAGCCTAGGAAGTAGCGGGAACACAGATACGCAGTATTTT. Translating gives CASSLGSSGNTDTQYF.

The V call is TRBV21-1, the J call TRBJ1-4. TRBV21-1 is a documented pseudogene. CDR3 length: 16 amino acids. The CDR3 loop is CASSKAVRAGGEKLFF. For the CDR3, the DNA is TGTGCCAGCAGCAAAGCGGTACGGGCTGGTGGTGAAAAACTGTTTTTT.

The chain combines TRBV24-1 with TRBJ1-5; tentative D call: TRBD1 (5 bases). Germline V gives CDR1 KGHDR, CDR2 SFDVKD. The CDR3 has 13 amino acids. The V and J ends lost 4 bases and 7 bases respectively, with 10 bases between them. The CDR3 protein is CATSDPGGQPQHF. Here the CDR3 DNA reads TGTGCCACCAGTGACCCGGGGGGGCAGCCCCAGCATTTT.

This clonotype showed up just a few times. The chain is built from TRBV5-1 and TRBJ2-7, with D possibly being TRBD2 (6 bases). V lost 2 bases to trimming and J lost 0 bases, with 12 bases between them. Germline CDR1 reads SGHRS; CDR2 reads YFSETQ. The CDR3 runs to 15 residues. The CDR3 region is CASSFGVGGSYEQYF. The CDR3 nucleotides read TGCGCCAGCAGCTTCGGTGTGGGAGGCTCCTACGAGCAGTACTTC.

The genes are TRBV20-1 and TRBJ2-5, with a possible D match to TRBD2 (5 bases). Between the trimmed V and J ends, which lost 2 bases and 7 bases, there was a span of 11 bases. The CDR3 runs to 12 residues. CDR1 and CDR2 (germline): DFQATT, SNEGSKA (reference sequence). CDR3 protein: CSARSNRGTQYF. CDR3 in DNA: TGCAGTGCTAGATCAAACCGGGGGACCCAGTACTTC.

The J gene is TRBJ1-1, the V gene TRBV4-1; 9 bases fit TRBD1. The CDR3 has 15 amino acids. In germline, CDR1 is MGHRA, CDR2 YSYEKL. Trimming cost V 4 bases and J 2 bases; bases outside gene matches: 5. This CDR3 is CASSPHRGLNTEAFF. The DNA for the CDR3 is TGCGCCAGCAGCCCTCACAGGGGGCTAAACACTGAAGCTTTCTTT.

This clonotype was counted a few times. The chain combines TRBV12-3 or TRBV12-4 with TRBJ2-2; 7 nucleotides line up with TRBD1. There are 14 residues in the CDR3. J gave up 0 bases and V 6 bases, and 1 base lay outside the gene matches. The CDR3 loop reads CASRTGTNTGELFF. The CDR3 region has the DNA TGTGCCAGCAGGACAGGGACGAACACCGGGGAGCTGTTTTTT.

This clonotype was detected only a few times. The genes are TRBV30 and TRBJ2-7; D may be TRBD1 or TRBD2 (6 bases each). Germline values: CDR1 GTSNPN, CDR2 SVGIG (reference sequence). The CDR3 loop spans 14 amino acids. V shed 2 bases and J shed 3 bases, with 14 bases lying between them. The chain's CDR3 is CAWSTPGGSYEQYF. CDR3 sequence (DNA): TGTGCCTGGAGTACGCCCGGGGGCAGCTACGAGCAGTACTTC.

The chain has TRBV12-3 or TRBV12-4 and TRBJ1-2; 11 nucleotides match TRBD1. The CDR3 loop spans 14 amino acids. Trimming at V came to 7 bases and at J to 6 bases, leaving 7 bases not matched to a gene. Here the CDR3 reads CASTRTGGVHGYTF. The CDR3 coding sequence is TGTGCCAGCACCAGGACAGGGGGCGTTCATGGCTACACCTTC.

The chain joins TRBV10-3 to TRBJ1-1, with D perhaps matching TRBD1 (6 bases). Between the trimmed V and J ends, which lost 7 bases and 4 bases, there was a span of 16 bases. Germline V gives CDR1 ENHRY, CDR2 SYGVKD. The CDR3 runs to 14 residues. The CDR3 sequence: CAITKTTGTTEAFF. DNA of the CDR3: TGTGCCATCACAAAAACTACAGGGACCACTGAAGCTTTCTTT.

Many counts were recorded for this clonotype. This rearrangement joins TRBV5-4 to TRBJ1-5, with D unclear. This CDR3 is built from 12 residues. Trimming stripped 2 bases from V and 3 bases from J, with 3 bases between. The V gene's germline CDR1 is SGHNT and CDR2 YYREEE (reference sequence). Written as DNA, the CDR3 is TGTGCCAGCAGCTTAGACAATCAGCCCCAGCATTTT. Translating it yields CASSLDNQPQHF.

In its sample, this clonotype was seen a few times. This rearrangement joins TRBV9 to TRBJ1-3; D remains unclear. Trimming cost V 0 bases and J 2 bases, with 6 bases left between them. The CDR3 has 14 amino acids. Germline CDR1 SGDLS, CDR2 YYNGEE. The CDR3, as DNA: TGTGCCAGCAGCGTAGCTGGGGCTGGAAACACCATATATTTT. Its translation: CASSVAGAGNTIYF.

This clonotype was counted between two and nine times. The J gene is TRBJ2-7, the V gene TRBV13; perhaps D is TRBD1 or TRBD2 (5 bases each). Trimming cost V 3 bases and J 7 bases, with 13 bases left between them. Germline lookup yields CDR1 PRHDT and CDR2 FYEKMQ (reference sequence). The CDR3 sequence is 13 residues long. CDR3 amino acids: CASSFRGEGEQYF. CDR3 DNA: TGTGCCAGCAGCTTCCGGGGAGAGGGGGAGCAGTACTTC.

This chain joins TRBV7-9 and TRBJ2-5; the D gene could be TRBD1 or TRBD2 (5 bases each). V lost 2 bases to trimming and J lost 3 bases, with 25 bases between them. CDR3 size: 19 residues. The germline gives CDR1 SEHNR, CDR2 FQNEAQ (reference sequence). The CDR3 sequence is CASSLPSLDRQGAEETQYF. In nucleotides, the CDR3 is TGTGCCAGCAGCTTACCCAGTTTGGATCGCCAGGGAGCCGAAGAGACCCAGTACTTC.

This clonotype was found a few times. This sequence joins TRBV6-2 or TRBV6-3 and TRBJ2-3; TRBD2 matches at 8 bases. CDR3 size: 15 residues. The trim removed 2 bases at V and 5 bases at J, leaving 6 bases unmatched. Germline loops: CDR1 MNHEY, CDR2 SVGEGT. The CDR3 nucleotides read TGTGCCAGCAGTTACGGAGCGGGAGACGTAGATACGCAGTATTTT. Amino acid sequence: CASSYGAGDVDTQYF.